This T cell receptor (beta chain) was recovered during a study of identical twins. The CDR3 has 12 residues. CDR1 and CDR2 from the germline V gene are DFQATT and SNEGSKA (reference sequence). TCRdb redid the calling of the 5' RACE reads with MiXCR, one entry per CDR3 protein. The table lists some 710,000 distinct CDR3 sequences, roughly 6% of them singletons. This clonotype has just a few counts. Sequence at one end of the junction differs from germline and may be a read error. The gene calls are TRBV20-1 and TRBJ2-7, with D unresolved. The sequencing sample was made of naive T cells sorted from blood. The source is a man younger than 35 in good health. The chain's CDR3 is CSARDPNLGATF. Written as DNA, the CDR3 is TGCAGTGCTAGAGATCCCAACTTGGGCGCTACATTC.